This T cell receptor (beta chain) was profiled in a study of CXCR4 blockade with PD-1 therapy in pancreatic cancer. As concerns this clone: Its antigen is unknown.

Study observations and caveats: Intratumoral clonality (mean approximately 0.15) exceeded healthy blood (roughly 0.05) but did not track survival. More frequent amino acid clones had more nucleotide rearrangements, suggesting convergent selection.

These archived tumors were resected from patients never given neoadjuvant therapy beforehand. Some clones are missing from TCRdb's copy, which holds only in-frame ones; the method was immunoSEQ multiplex PCR. The top ten hold 5.9% of the sample, which has roughly 15,000 clones, over 60% seen once. This receptor was taken from a human donor with pancreatic ductal adenocarcinoma. The source material was tumor tissue.

The CDR3: CSVAPRTTGAEAFF. CDR3 nucleotides: TGCAGCGTTGCCCCGAGGACAACGGGGGCTGAAGCTTTCTTT. The chain has TRBV29-1 and TRBJ1-1; the D gene is possibly TRBD1 (5 bases). CDR1 SQVTM and CDR2 ANQGSEA come from the germline V gene. Trimming cost V 4 bases and J 6 bases, with 18 bases left between them. The CDR3 runs 14 residues.